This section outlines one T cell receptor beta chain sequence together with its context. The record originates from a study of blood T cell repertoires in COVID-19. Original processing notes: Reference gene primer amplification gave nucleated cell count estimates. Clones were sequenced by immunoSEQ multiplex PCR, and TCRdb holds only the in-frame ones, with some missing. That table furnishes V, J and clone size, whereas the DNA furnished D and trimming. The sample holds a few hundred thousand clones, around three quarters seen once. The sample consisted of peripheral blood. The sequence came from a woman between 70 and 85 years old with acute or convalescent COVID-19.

CDR3 in DNA: TGTGCCAGCAGCGTAGGCCCGGGGAGTTACGAGCAGTACTTC. It yields the protein CASSVGPGSYEQYF. The V gene is TRBV9, the J gene TRBJ2-7; TRBD2 is a possible D gene (5 bases). The germline gives CDR1 SGDLS, CDR2 YYNGEE. The CDR3 consists of 14 residues. The germline V and J ends were trimmed by 0 bases and 4 bases, with 11 bases remaining between them. The entire variable domain, with the rest obtained from reference TRBV9 and TRBJ2-7, is as follows: DSGVTQTPKHLITATGQRVTLRCSPRSGDLSVYWYQQSLDQGLQFLIQYYNGEERAKGNILERFSAQQFPDLHSELNLSSLELGDSALYFCASSVGPGSYEQYFGPGTRLTVT.